A selection of T cell receptor beta chains follows, all from one sample in a study of radiation and T cells in renal cell carcinoma. The repertoire was sequenced with immunoSEQ multiplex PCR; TCRdb's copy has only in-frame clones and lacks some. The repertoire has about 130,000 clones, approximately 90% of them found once; the top ten carry over 4.5%. The sample in question was blood, obtained from a patient whose treatment included radiotherapy and nephrectomy. The source is a woman in her 70s with renal cell carcinoma. The CDR3 runs from the conserved cysteine through the conserved F or W. The D gene is left open where the match is weak. Clone sizes are given selectively: once, few, many, or a class where the clone is expanded.

clone size: .; V gene: TRBV10-3; J gene: TRBJ2-7; D gene: .; CDR3 protein: CAISDLYSGPYEQYF; CDR3 DNA: TGTGCCATCAGTGATTTGTATTCGGGCCCCTACGAGCAGTACTTC
clone size: .; V gene: TRBV5-1; J gene: TRBJ1-2; D gene: TRBD1; CDR3 protein: CASSRGGTADYGYTF; CDR3 DNA: TGCGCCAGCAGCCGTGGAGGGACAGCAGACTATGGCTACACCTTC
clone size: .; V gene: TRBV6-5; J gene: TRBJ1-2; D gene: TRBD1; CDR3 protein: CASTGTGFGYTF; CDR3 DNA: TGTGCCAGCACCGGGACAGGGTTTGGCTACACCTTC
clone size: .; V gene: TRBV9; J gene: TRBJ2-5; D gene: TRBD2; CDR3 protein: CASSVLIAGGFETQYF; CDR3 DNA: TGTGCCAGCAGCGTCCTAATAGCGGGGGGGTTTGAGACCCAGTACTTC
clone size: .; V gene: TRBV10-3; J gene: TRBJ2-5; D gene: .; CDR3 protein: CAISVPGQETQYF; CDR3 DNA: TGTGCCATCAGTGTACCAGGGCAAGAGACCCAGTACTTC
clone size: .; V gene: TRBV28; J gene: TRBJ2-5; D gene: .; CDR3 protein: CASRGPAETQYF; CDR3 DNA: TGTGCCAGCAGGGGACCTGCCGAGACCCAGTACTTC
clone size: .; V gene: TRBV19; J gene: TRBJ1-3; D gene: .; CDR3 protein: CASRSLSTPGNTIYF; CDR3 DNA: TGTGCCAGTAGGAGTTTAAGTACTCCCGGAAACACCATATATTTT
clone size: .; V gene: TRBV5-6; J gene: TRBJ2-1; D gene: TRBD2; CDR3 protein: CASSAPSGGNNEQFF; CDR3 DNA: TGTGCCAGCAGCGCACCTAGCGGGGGCAACAATGAGCAGTTCTTC
clone size: .; V gene: TRBV6-5; J gene: TRBJ2-5; D gene: TRBD1; CDR3 protein: CASSLLDRGSETQYF; CDR3 DNA: TGTGCCAGCAGCCTACTTGACAGGGGCTCAGAGACCCAGTACTTC
clone size: .; V gene: TRBV5-1; J gene: TRBJ2-3; D gene: TRBD2; CDR3 protein: CASGLATDTQYF; CDR3 DNA: TGCGCCAGTGGACTAGCCACAGATACGCAGTATTTT
clone size: .; V gene: TRBV11-3; J gene: TRBJ1-1; D gene: .; CDR3 protein: CASSLGGNTEAFF; CDR3 DNA: TGTGCCAGCAGCTTGGGGGGGAACACTGAAGCTTTCTTT
clone size: .; V gene: TRBV27; J gene: TRBJ1-6; D gene: .; CDR3 protein: CASSSLLTGGPSPLHF; CDR3 DNA: TGTGCCAGCAGTTCGCTCCTGACGGGGGGGCCTTCACCCCTCCACTTT
clone size: .; V gene: TRBV7-2; J gene: TRBJ1-5; D gene: TRBD1; CDR3 protein: CASSLVGTAPNQPQHF; CDR3 DNA: TGTGCCAGCAGCTTAGTCGGGACAGCTCCAAATCAGCCCCAGCATTTT
clone size: .; V gene: TRBV5-5; J gene: TRBJ2-2; D gene: .; CDR3 protein: CASSLGKFPETGELFF; CDR3 DNA: TGTGCCAGCAGCTTGGGTAAATTCCCAGAGACCGGGGAGCTGTTTTTT
clone size: .; V gene: TRBV7-2; J gene: TRBJ1-5; D gene: .; CDR3 protein: CASSYGGSQPQHF; CDR3 DNA: TGTGCCAGCAGCTATGGGGGCAGTCAGCCCCAGCATTTT
clone size: .; V gene: TRBV5-1; J gene: TRBJ2-2; D gene: .; CDR3 protein: CASRQTLNTGELFF; CDR3 DNA: TGCGCCAGCAGACAAACACTGAACACCGGGGAGCTGTTTTTT
clone size: few; V gene: TRBV30; J gene: TRBJ1-5; D gene: .; CDR3 protein: CAWSGISNQPQHF; CDR3 DNA: TGTGCCTGGAGTGGGATTAGCAATCAGCCCCAGCATTTT
clone size: .; V gene: TRBV21-1; J gene: TRBJ1-1; D gene: .; CDR3 protein: CASSTTGENTEAFF; CDR3 DNA: TGTGCCAGCAGCACTACAGGGGAGAACACTGAAGCTTTCTTT
clone size: .; V gene: TRBV6-5; J gene: TRBJ1-5; D gene: TRBD1; CDR3 protein: CASSDRGNQPQHF; CDR3 DNA: TGTGCCAGCAGTGACAGGGGCAATCAGCCCCAGCATTTT
clone size: .; V gene: TRBV4-1; J gene: TRBJ1-2; D gene: .; CDR3 protein: CASSQPRRGGVNYGYTF; CDR3 DNA: TGCGCCAGCAGCCAACCGCGACGTGGCGGAGTTAACTATGGCTACACCTTC
clone size: .; V gene: TRBV7-9; J gene: TRBJ2-3; D gene: .; CDR3 protein: CASSLGLTDTQYF; CDR3 DNA: TGTGCCAGCAGCTTAGGCCTCACAGATACGCAGTATTTT
clone size: .; V gene: TRBV6-1; J gene: TRBJ1-4; D gene: TRBD1; CDR3 protein: CASNLDRGGEKLFF; CDR3 DNA: TGTGCCAGCAACCTAGACAGGGGCGGAGAAAAACTGTTTTTT
clone size: .; V gene: TRBV5-1; J gene: TRBJ2-4; D gene: .; CDR3 protein: CASSLGTAKNIQYF; CDR3 DNA: TGCGCCAGCAGCTTGGGGACAGCCAAAAACATTCAGTACTTC
clone size: .; V gene: TRBV28; J gene: TRBJ2-7; D gene: .; CDR3 protein: CASTGTAYEQYF; CDR3 DNA: TGTGCCAGCACGGGCACCGCCTACGAGCAGTACTTC
clone size: many; V gene: TRBV11-3; J gene: TRBJ1-1; D gene: .; CDR3 protein: CASSLPGRNTEAFF; CDR3 DNA: TGTGCCAGCAGCTTGCCAGGAAGGAACACTGAAGCTTTCTTT
clone size: .; V gene: TRBV5-1; J gene: TRBJ2-7; D gene: .; CDR3 protein: CASSFDSYEQYF; CDR3 DNA: TGCGCCAGCAGCTTTGACAGCTACGAGCAGTACTTC
clone size: .; V gene: TRBV11-2; J gene: TRBJ1-1; D gene: TRBD1; CDR3 protein: CASSLGAGGLTEAFF; CDR3 DNA: TGTGCCAGCAGCTTAGGAGCAGGGGGCTTGACTGAAGCTTTCTTT
clone size: few; V gene: TRBV6-6; J gene: TRBJ1-5; D gene: .; CDR3 protein: CASRDSNQPQHF; CDR3 DNA: TGTGCCAGCCGGGATAGCAATCAGCCCCAGCATTTT
clone size: .; V gene: TRBV4-2; J gene: TRBJ2-3; D gene: TRBD2; CDR3 protein: CASSQGGGVGTQYF; CDR3 DNA: TGTGCCAGCAGCCAGGGGGGGGGTGTGGGTACGCAGTATTTT
clone size: .; V gene: TRBV4-3; J gene: TRBJ2-3; D gene: .; CDR3 protein: CASSQGLGTDTQYF; CDR3 DNA: TGCGCCAGCAGCCAAGGACTAGGCACAGATACGCAGTATTTT
clone size: .; V gene: TRBV27; J gene: TRBJ2-7; D gene: .; CDR3 protein: CASSFWSSYEQYF; CDR3 DNA: TGTGCCAGCAGTTTCTGGAGCTCCTACGAGCAGTACTTC
clone size: .; V gene: TRBV6-6; J gene: TRBJ2-1; D gene: .; CDR3 protein: CASSPRAAAGNEQFF; CDR3 DNA: TGTGCCAGCAGTCCTAGAGCAGCGGCGGGAAATGAGCAGTTCTTC
clone size: .; V gene: TRBV6-6; J gene: TRBJ1-2; D gene: .; CDR3 protein: CASSYSEAAYGYTF; CDR3 DNA: TGTGCCAGCAGTTACTCGGAGGCGGCGTATGGCTACACCTTC
clone size: .; V gene: TRBV5-1; J gene: TRBJ1-2; D gene: .; CDR3 protein: CASSATGPYGYTF; CDR3 DNA: TGCGCCAGCAGCGCGACAGGCCCCTATGGCTACACCTTC
clone size: .; V gene: TRBV29-1; J gene: TRBJ2-7; D gene: TRBD1; CDR3 protein: CSVLLGQGASYEQYF; CDR3 DNA: TGCAGCGTGTTACTTGGACAGGGGGCCTCCTACGAGCAGTACTTC
clone size: .; V gene: TRBV4-3; J gene: TRBJ1-4; D gene: .; CDR3 protein: CASSQEQGFPNEKLFF; CDR3 DNA: TGCGCCAGCAGCCAAGAGCAGGGCTTCCCGAATGAAAAACTGTTTTTT
clone size: .; V gene: TRBV6-5; J gene: TRBJ2-7; D gene: TRBD1; CDR3 protein: CASSYSDRGHEQYF; CDR3 DNA: TGTGCCAGCAGTTACTCGGACAGGGGGCACGAGCAGTACTTC
clone size: .; V gene: TRBV9; J gene: TRBJ2-2; D gene: TRBD1; CDR3 protein: CASSVVAGGLTDTGELFF; CDR3 DNA: TGTGCCAGCAGCGTAGTGGCAGGGGGCCTAACGGACACCGGGGAGCTGTTTTTT
clone size: few; V gene: TRBV2; J gene: TRBJ1-1; D gene: .; CDR3 protein: CASSDQGNTEAFF; CDR3 DNA: TGTGCCAGCAGTGATCAGGGGAACACTGAAGCTTTCTTT
clone size: .; V gene: TRBV7-9; J gene: TRBJ2-1; D gene: .; CDR3 protein: CASSPRTLSYNEQFF; CDR3 DNA: TGTGCCAGCAGCCCCCGGACACTCTCCTACAATGAGCAGTTCTTC
clone size: .; V gene: TRBV6-6; J gene: TRBJ2-5; D gene: .; CDR3 protein: CASSYGGARETQYF; CDR3 DNA: TGTGCCAGCAGTTACGGGGGGGCGAGGGAGACCCAGTACTTC
clone size: .; V gene: TRBV2; J gene: TRBJ2-3; D gene: TRBD1; CDR3 protein: CASRRTPTGAPRDTQYF; CDR3 DNA: TGTGCCAGCAGAAGGACCCCGACAGGGGCTCCGAGAGATACGCAGTATTTT
clone size: .; V gene: TRBV6-5; J gene: TRBJ1-2; D gene: TRBD1; CDR3 protein: CASSSPGTGAYGYTF; CDR3 DNA: TGTGCCAGCAGTTCCCCCGGGACAGGGGCCTATGGCTACACCTTC
clone size: .; V gene: TRBV28; J gene: TRBJ2-5; D gene: TRBD2; CDR3 protein: CASSLASGGRETQYF; CDR3 DNA: TGTGCCAGCAGTTTAGCGTCGGGGGGGCGTGAGACCCAGTACTTC
clone size: .; V gene: TRBV10-3; J gene: TRBJ2-7; D gene: .; CDR3 protein: CAISQGTDGEQYF; CDR3 DNA: TGTGCCATCTCCCAGGGCACTGATGGAGAGCAGTACTTC
clone size: .; V gene: TRBV6-6; J gene: TRBJ2-1; D gene: .; CDR3 protein: CASSSTVNTIYNEQFF; CDR3 DNA: TGTGCCAGCAGCTCGACCGTAAACACAATCTACAATGAGCAGTTCTTC
clone size: .; V gene: TRBV5-1; J gene: TRBJ1-1; D gene: TRBD1; CDR3 protein: CASSTTGLPTEAFF; CDR3 DNA: TGCGCCAGCAGCACGACAGGGCTGCCCACTGAAGCTTTCTTT
clone size: once; V gene: TRBV30; J gene: TRBJ1-1; D gene: TRBD1; CDR3 protein: CAWSAGTGSATEAFF; CDR3 DNA: TGTGCCTGGAGTGCCGGGACAGGGTCCGCGACTGAAGCTTTCTTT
clone size: once; V gene: TRBV30; J gene: TRBJ1-6; D gene: .; CDR3 protein: CAWSSTNSPLHF; CDR3 DNA: TGTGCCTGGAGTTCTACTAATTCACCCCTCCACTTT